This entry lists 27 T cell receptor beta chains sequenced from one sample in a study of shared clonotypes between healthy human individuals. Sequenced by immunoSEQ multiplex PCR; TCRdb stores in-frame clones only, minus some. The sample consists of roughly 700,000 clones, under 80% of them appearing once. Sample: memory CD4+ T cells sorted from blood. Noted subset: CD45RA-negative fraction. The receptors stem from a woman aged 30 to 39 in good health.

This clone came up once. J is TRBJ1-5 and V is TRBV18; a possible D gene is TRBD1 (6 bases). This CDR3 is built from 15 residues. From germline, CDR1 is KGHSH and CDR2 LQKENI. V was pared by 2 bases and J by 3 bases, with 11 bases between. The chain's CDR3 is CASSPSGAVNQPQHF. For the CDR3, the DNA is TGTGCCAGCTCACCATCGGGGGCAGTCAATCAGCCCCAGCATTTT.

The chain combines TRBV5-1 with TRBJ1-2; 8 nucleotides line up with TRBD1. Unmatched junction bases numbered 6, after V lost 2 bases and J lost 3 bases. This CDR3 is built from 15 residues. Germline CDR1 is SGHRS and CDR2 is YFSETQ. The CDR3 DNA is TGCGCCAGCAGCTTATCGGCAGGGGGCCACTATGGCTACACCTTC. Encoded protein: CASSLSAGGHYGYTF.

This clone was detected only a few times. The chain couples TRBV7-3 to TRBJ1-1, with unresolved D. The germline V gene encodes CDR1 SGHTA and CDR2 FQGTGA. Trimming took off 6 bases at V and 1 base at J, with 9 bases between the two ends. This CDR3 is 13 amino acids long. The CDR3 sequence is CASSTQKNTEAFF. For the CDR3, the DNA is TGTGCCAGCAGTACACAGAAGAACACTGAAGCTTTCTTT.

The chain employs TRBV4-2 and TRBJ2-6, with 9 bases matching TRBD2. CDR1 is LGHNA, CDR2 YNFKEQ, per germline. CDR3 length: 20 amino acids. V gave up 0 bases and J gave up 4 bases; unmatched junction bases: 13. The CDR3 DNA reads TGTGCCAGCAGCCAAGAGGGGCTAGCGGGACGAGCGCGAGGGGCCAACGTCCTGACTTTC. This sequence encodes CASSQEGLAGRARGANVLTF.

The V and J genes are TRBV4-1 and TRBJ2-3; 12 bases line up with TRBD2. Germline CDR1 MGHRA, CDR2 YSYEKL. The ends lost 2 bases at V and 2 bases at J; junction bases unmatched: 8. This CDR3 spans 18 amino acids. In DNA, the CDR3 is TGCGCCAGCAGCCAAACAAGGACTAGCGGGGCGTACACAGATACGCAGTATTTT. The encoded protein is CASSQTRTSGAYTDTQYF.

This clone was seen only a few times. This chain's CDR3 is CASSQLRTGELFF. In nucleotides, the CDR3 is TGTGCCAGCAGCCAATTGAGGACCGGGGAGCTGTTTTTT. The chain uses TRBV14 and TRBJ2-2; D not resolved. Per the germline V gene, CDR1 is SGHDN and CDR2 is FVKESK. The CDR3 is made up of 13 amino acids. V lost 2 bases and J 5 bases, leaving 6 bases between the germline ends.

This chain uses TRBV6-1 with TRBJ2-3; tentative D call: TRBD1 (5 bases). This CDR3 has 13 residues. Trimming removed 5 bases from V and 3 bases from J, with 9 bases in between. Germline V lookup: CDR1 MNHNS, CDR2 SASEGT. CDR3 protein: CASSTRQTDTQYF. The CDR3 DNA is TGTGCCAGCAGTACGAGACAGACAGATACGCAGTATTTT.

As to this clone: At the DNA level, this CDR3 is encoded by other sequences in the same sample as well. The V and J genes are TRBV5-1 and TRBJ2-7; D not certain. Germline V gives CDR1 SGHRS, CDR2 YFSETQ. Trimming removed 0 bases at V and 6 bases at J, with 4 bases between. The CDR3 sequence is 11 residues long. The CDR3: CASSLAGEQYF. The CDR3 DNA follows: TGCGCCAGCAGCTTGGCGGGCGAGCAGTACTTC. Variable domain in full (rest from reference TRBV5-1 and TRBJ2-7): KAGVTQTPRYLIKTRGQQVTLSCSPISGHRSVSWYQQTPGQGLQFLFEYFSETQRNKGNFPGRFSGRQFSNSRSEMNVSTLELGDSALYLCASSLAGEQYFGPGTRLTVT.

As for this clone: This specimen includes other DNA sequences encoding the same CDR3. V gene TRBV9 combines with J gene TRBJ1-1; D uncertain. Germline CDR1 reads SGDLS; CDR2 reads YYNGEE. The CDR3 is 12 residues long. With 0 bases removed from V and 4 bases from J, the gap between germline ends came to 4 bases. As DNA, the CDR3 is TGTGCCAGCAGCGTAGGGGGCACTGAAGCTTTCTTT. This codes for CASSVGGTEAFF.

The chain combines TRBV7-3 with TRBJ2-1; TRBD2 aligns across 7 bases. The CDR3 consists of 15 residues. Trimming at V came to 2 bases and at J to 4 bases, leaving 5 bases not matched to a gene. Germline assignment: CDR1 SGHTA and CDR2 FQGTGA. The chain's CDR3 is CASSLLAGAYNEQFF. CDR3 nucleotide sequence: TGTGCCAGCAGCTTACTCGCGGGAGCTTACAATGAGCAGTTCTTC.

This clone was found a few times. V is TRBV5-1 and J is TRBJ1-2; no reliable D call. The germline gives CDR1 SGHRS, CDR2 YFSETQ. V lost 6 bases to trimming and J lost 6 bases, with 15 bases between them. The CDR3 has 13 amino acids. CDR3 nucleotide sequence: TGCGCCAGCAAGGAGGGAGACATACATGGCTACACCTTC. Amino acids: CASKEGDIHGYTF.

The DNA for the CDR3 is TGTGCCAGCAGTCGCGACAGGCAGAGCAATCAGCCCCAGCATTTT. It encodes CASSRDRQSNQPQHF. The chain recombines TRBV6-5 with TRBJ1-5; possibly TRBD1 for D (6 bases). Trimming removed 5 bases at V and 1 base at J, with 12 bases between. The length of the CDR3 is 15 residues. In germline, CDR1 is MNHEY, CDR2 SVGAGI.

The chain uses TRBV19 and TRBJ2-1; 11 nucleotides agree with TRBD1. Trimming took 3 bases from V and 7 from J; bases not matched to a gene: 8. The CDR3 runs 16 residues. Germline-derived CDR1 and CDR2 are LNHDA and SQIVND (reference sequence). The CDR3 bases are TGTGCCAGTAGTATTGGTGGGACAGGGGGTTTGAATGAGCAGTTCTTC. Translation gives CASSIGGTGGLNEQFF.

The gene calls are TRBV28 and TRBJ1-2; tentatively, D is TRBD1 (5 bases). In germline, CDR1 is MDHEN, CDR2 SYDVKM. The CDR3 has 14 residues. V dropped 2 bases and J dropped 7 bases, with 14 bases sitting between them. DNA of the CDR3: TGTGCCAGCAGTTTAGGGCAGCGGCAGGGTGGCTACACCTTC. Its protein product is CASSLGQRQGGYTF.

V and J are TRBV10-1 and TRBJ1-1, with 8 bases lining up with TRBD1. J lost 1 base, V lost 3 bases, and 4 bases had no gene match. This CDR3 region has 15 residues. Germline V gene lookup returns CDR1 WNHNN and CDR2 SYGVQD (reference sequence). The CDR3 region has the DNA TGCGCCAGCAGTGACCCCGGGACAGGGAACACTGAAGCTTTCTTT. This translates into CASSDPGTGNTEAFF.

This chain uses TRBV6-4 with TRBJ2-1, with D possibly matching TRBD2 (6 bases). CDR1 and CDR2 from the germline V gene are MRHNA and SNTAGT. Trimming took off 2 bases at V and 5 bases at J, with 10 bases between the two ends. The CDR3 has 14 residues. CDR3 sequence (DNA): TGTGCCAGCAGTGACGGCGGGGAGAACAATGAGCAGTTCTTC. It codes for CASSDGGENNEQFF.

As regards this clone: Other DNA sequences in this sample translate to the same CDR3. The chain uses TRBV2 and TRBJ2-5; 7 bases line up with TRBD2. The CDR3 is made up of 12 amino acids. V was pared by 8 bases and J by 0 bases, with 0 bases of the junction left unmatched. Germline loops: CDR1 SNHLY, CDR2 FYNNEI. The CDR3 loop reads CASREDQETQYF. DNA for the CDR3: TGTGCCAGCCGGGAGGACCAAGAGACCCAGTACTTC. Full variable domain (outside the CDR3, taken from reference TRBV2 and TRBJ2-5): EPEVTQTPSHQVTQMGQEVILRCVPISNHLYFYWYRQILGQKVEFLVSFYNNEISEKSEIFDDQFSVERPDGSNFTLKIRSTKLEDSAMYFCASREDQETQYFGPGTRLLVL.

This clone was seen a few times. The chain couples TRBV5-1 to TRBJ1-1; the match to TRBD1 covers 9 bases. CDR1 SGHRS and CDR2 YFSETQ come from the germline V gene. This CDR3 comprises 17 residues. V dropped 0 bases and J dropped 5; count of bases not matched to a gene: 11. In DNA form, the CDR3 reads TGCGCCAGCAGCTTGGAAGGGACAGGGATGTTCGGGACTGAAGCTTTCTTT. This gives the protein CASSLEGTGMFGTEAFF.

Here the CDR3 reads CASSFEGLIGELFF. Written as DNA, the CDR3 is TGTGCCAGCAGTTTCGAGGGGCTGATCGGGGAGCTGTTTTTT. The chain combines TRBV2 with TRBJ2-2, with D perhaps TRBD1 or TRBD2 (5 bases each). CDR1 SNHLY and CDR2 FYNNEI come from the germline V gene. The CDR3 consists of 14 residues. V lost 5 bases and J lost 7, with 14 bases in between.

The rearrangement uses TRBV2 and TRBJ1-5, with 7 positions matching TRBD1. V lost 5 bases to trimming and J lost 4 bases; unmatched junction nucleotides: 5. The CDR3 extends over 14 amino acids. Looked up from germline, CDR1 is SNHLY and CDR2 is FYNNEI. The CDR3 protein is CASSRQGGNQPQHF. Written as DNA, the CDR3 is TGTGCCAGCAGTCGACAGGGAGGGAATCAGCCCCAGCATTTT.

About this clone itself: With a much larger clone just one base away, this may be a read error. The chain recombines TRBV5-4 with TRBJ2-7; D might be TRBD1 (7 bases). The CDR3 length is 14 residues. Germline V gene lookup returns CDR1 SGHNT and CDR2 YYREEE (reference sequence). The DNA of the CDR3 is TGTGCCGGCAGTCACCAGGGGGGAACATACGAGCAGTACTTC. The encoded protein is CAGSHQGGTYEQYF.

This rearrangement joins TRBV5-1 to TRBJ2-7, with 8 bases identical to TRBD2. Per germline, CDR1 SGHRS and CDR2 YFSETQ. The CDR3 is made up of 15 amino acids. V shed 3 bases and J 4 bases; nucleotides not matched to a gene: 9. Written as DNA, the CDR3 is TGCGCCAGCAGCTGGGGGACTAGGAAAGAATACGAGCAGTACTTC. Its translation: CASSWGTRKEYEQYF.

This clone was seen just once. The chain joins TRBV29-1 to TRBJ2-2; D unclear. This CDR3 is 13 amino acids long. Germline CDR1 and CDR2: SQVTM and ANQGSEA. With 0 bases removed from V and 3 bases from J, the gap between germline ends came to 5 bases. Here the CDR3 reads CSVEDRHTGELFF. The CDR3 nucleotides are TGCAGCGTTGAAGATCGGCACACCGGGGAGCTGTTTTTT.

CDR3 sequence: CATLHLEQFF. The CDR3 bases are TGCGCCACTCTCCACTTGGAGCAGTTCTTC. The chain combines TRBV5-1 with TRBJ2-1; no reliable D call. Looked up from germline, CDR1 is SGHRS and CDR2 is YFSETQ. The CDR3 is made up of 10 amino acids. V was pared by 9 bases and J by 10 bases, with 11 bases between.

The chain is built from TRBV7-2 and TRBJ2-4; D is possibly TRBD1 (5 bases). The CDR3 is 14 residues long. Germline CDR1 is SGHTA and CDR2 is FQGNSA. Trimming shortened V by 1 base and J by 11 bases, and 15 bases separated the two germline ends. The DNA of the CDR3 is TGTGCCAGCAGCTTAGGGTTGCTCCCCAGGGTTCAGTACTTC. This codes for CASSLGLLPRVQYF.

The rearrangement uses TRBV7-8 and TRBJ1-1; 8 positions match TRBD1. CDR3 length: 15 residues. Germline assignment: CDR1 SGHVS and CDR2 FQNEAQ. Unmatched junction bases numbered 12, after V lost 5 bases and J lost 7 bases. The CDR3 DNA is TGTGCCAGCAGCCCATCTCCAGGACAGGGCGTTGAAGCTTTCTTT. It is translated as CASSPSPGQGVEAFF.

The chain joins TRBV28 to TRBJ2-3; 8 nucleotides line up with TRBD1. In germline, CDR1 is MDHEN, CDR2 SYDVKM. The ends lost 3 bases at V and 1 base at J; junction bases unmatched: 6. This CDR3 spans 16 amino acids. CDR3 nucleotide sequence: TGTGCCAGCAGTTTCCGGACAGGGCGGGGCACAGATACGCAGTATTTT. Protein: CASSFRTGRGTDTQYF.